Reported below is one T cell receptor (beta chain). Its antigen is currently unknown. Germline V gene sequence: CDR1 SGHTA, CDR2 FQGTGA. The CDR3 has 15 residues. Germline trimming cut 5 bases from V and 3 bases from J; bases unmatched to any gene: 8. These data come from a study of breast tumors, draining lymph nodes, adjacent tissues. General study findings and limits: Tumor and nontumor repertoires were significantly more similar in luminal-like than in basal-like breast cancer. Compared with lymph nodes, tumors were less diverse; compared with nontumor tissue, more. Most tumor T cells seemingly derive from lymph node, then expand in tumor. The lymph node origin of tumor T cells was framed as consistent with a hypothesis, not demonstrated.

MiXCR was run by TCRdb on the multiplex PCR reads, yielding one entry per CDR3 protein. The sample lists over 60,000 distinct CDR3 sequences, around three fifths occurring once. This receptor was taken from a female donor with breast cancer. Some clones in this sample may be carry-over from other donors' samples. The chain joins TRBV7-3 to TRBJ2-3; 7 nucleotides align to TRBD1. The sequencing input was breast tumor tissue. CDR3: CASSTRQGSTDTQYF. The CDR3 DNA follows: TGTGCCAGCAGCACCCGACAGGGTAGTACAGATACGCAGTATTTT.